A single sample gave rise to the 17 T cell receptor beta chains below, sequenced in a study of blood T cell repertoires in COVID-19. Only in-frame clones appear in the TCRdb table, and some are missing; sequencing was by immunoSEQ multiplex PCR. The sample holds some 240,000 clones, 75% to 90% seen once. Sequenced: PBMCs or T cells enriched from blood (not recorded which). The receptor source for this set is a woman aged 40-49 years with acute COVID-19.

This clone was observed once. The V and J genes are TRBV3-1 (or the pseudogene TRBV3-2) and TRBJ1-2; weak D call: TRBD1 (6 bases). Per the germline V gene, CDR1 is LGHDT and CDR2 is YNNKEL (reference sequence). This CDR3 region has 16 residues. V was cut by 0 bases and J by 2 bases, with 13 bases left in between. The CDR3 sequence: CASSQDTFQGNYGYTF. The CDR3 coding sequence is TGTGCCAGCAGCCAAGACACCTTCCAGGGGAACTATGGCTACACCTTC.

V usage is TRBV10-3 and J usage is TRBJ2-1, with a possible D match to TRBD2 (6 bases). Between the trimmed V and J ends, which lost 6 bases and 7 bases, there was a span of 13 bases. This CDR3 is 13 amino acids long. CDR1 ENHRY and CDR2 SYGVKD come from the germline V gene. CDR3 bases: TGTGCCATCAGGACCGGGACTGAGAATGAGCAGTTCTTC. It translates to CAIRTGTENEQFF.

Concerning this clone: Other DNA variants within this sample encode the same CDR3. The chain joins TRBV5-1 to TRBJ2-5; possibly TRBD1 for D (6 bases). The CDR3 has 13 amino acids. CDR1 is SGHRS and CDR2 is YFSETQ in the germline V gene. Trimming removed 2 bases at V and 5 bases at J, with 10 bases between. CDR3 DNA sequence: TGCGCCAGCAGCTTAGGGGGTTCTGAGACCCAGTACTTC. Protein product: CASSLGGSETQYF.

The chain employs TRBV6-5 and TRBJ2-1; 8 nucleotides agree with TRBD1. Germline trimming cut 6 bases from V and 9 bases from J; bases unmatched to any gene: 7. CDR3 length equals 13 residues. Germline V gene sequence: CDR1 MNHEY, CDR2 SVGAGI. The CDR3 DNA sequence: TGTGCCAGCAGCGGACAGGGTATCAGTGAGCAGTTCTTC. Protein product: CASSGQGISEQFF.

CDR3 sequence: CASSLEGVPDTQYF. The CDR3 DNA follows: TGTGCCAGCAGCTTAGAAGGAGTCCCAGATACGCAGTATTTT. The gene calls are TRBV7-9 and TRBJ2-3, with D unresolved. The V end was cut by 1 base, the J end by 4 bases, with 9 bases between. CDR3 length: 14 amino acids. The germline CDR1 and CDR2 sequences are SEHNR and FQNEAQ (reference sequence).

The rearrangement links TRBV20-1 to TRBJ2-1; TRBD2 matches at 10 bases. Unmatched junction bases numbered 9, after V lost 3 bases and J lost 7 bases. The CDR3 sequence is 15 residues long. CDR1 and CDR2 (germline): DFQATT, SNEGSKA (reference sequence). The CDR3 DNA sequence: TGCAGTGCTAGTGCTAAGGCTAGCGGGAGAAATGAGCAGTTCTTC. Its protein is CSASAKASGRNEQFF.

The rearrangement links TRBV6-5 to TRBJ2-2; D possibly corresponds to TRBD1 (5 bases). CDR1 MNHEY and CDR2 SVGAGI come from the germline V gene. The CDR3 is 16 residues long. V shed 0 bases and J shed 1 base, with 9 bases lying between them. This chain's CDR3 is CASSYSFGQNTGELFF. CDR3 DNA: TGTGCCAGCAGTTACTCCTTTGGACAGAACACCGGGGAGCTGTTTTTT.

The rearrangement uses TRBV5-1 and TRBJ1-6; a weak D match, TRBD1 (5 bases). Trimming removed 4 bases at V and 7 bases at J, with 9 bases between. Germline CDR1 reads SGHRS; CDR2 reads YFSETQ. This CDR3 has 13 amino acids. CDR3 sequence reads: CASSPGGNSPLHF. The CDR3 DNA reads as TGCGCCAGCAGCCCGGGGGGGAATTCACCCCTCCACTTT.

This chain links TRBV13 with TRBJ2-7, with TRBD2 matching 15 bases. Germline-derived CDR1 and CDR2 are PRHDT and FYEKMQ (reference sequence). The CDR3 runs to 19 residues. Trimming removed 0 bases from V and 2 bases from J; junction bases left unmatched: 8. CDR3 loop: CASSLGLGTSGRPTYEQYF. The CDR3 nucleotides are TGTGCCAGCAGCTTAGGCCTAGGGACTAGCGGGAGGCCTACCTACGAGCAGTACTTC.

This clone was recorded only once. The chain carries TRBV4-1 and TRBJ2-7; maybe TRBD2 (6 bases). Germline loops: CDR1 MGHRA, CDR2 YSYEKL. Trimming stripped 0 bases from V and 4 bases from J, with 19 bases between. This CDR3 region has 17 residues. This CDR3 reads CASSQELEGLPVYEQYF. For the CDR3, the DNA is TGCGCCAGCAGCCAAGAATTGGAGGGACTGCCTGTGTACGAGCAGTACTTC.

This clone was observed a handful of times. The chain has TRBV4-1 and TRBJ2-3; D perhaps matches TRBD2 (6 bases). Germline loops: CDR1 MGHRA, CDR2 YSYEKL. The CDR3 consists of 16 residues. Trimming shortened V by 1 base and J by 6 bases, and 17 bases separated the two germline ends. CDR3 coding DNA: TGCGCCAGCAGCCAAGTGGGGACTTATCAAGACGATACGCAGTATTTT. It codes for CASSQVGTYQDDTQYF.

The chain links TRBV7-2 to TRBJ1-1; the D gene is possibly TRBD1 (5 bases). The CDR3 is 14 residues long. The germline V gene has CDR1 SGHTA and CDR2 FQGNSA. With 2 bases removed from V and 0 bases from J, the gap between germline ends came to 7 bases. The chain's CDR3 is CASSLSGMNTEAFF. The CDR3, as DNA: TGTGCCAGCAGCTTATCAGGGATGAACACTGAAGCTTTCTTT. Full variable domain (rest looked up from reference TRBV7-2 and TRBJ1-1): GAGVSQSPSNKVTEKGKDVELRCDPISGHTALYWYRQSLGQGLEFLIYFQGNSAPDKSGLPSDRFSAERTGGSVSTLTIQRTQQEDSAVYLCASSLSGMNTEAFFGQGTRLTVV.

The chain joins TRBV5-4 to TRBJ2-5; 9 bases align to TRBD1. Germline V lookup: CDR1 SGHNT, CDR2 YYREEE (reference sequence). J was trimmed by 5 bases and V by 5 bases; bases with no gene match: 16. CDR3 size: 17 residues. The CDR3 nucleotides read TGTGCCAGCAGTTACCTAAGAGAACAGGGGGCATCGGAGACCCAGTACTTC. This codes for CASSYLREQGASETQYF.

V gene TRBV6-5 combines with J gene TRBJ2-5; 9 nucleotides agree with TRBD1. This CDR3 contains 14 residues. Germline V lookup: CDR1 MNHEY, CDR2 SVGAGI. Trimming at V came to 5 bases and at J to 7 bases, leaving 8 bases not matched to a gene. The CDR3 nucleotides are TGTGCCAGCAGTACACTACAGGGGGCAGGGACCCAGTACTTC. Residues: CASSTLQGAGTQYF.

This clone was recorded a few times. V is TRBV5-1 and J is TRBJ1-1; D is possibly TRBD1 (5 bases). V lost 2 bases to trimming and J lost 1 base, with 6 bases between them. There are 13 residues in the CDR3. Germline V gives CDR1 SGHRS, CDR2 YFSETQ. The CDR3 here is CASSFQGNTEAFF. The CDR3 nucleotides read TGCGCCAGCAGCTTCCAGGGGAACACTGAAGCTTTCTTT.

The CDR3 is CASSQGSFRESGEQFF. In nucleotides, the CDR3 is TGTGCCAGCAGCCAAGGATCCTTTCGGGAGTCTGGTGAGCAGTTCTTC. The V gene is TRBV4-2, the J gene TRBJ2-1, with D perhaps TRBD2 (6 bases). V was cut by 1 base and J by 9 bases, with 19 bases left in between. Germline V gives CDR1 LGHNA, CDR2 YNFKEQ. The CDR3 runs 16 residues.

The chain has TRBV4-1 and TRBJ2-7; 12 positions match TRBD2. CDR1 and CDR2 (germline): MGHRA, YSYEKL. J lost 0 bases, V lost 3 bases, and 6 bases had no gene match. The CDR3 runs 17 residues. The CDR3 sequence is CASSHRLAGDPSYEQYF. Written as DNA, the CDR3 is TGCGCCAGCAGCCACAGACTAGCGGGAGATCCCTCCTACGAGCAGTACTTC.